The clone carrying this T cell receptor beta chain was observed many times. Its antigen remains unknown. The data derive from a study of T cells in Graves' hyperthyroidism and ophthalmopathy. General study results and limits: Model output signaled ophthalmopathy a median about 6.3 months ahead of onset. Stable hyperthyroidism and ophthalmopathy were separated using 13 V-J signatures.

Amplification of TCR beta CDR3 regions used RNA as the template. The TCR CDR3 was amplified in a first-round RT-PCR using the HTBI primer set. MiXCR was run by TCRdb on the multiplex PCR reads, yielding one entry per CDR3 protein. This table has 550,000 to 600,000 distinct CDR3 sequences, 12% to 15% appearing once. V shed 2 bases and J shed 2 bases, with 6 bases lying between them. In germline, CDR1 is SGHAT, CDR2 FQNNGV. The CDR3 loop spans 13 amino acids. The chain combines TRBV11-2 with TRBJ1-2; D gene ambiguous. This TCR derives from a woman aged 18-29 years with Graves' ophthalmopathy. The sample comprised blood. DNA for the CDR3: TGTGCCAGCAGCTTACAGGAAAACTATGGCTACACCTTC. Amino acid sequence: CASSLQENYGYTF.